These 2 T cell receptor beta chains originate from one sample sequenced in a study of OX40 agonist ivuxolimab in advanced cancers. Receptor amplification or capture employed the immunoSEQ multiplex PCR assay. Imported from immuneACCESS, the table was reduced by TCRdb to in-frame sequences with V and J called. These copies leave out some clones; in studies compared against another copy, an unresolved V gene accounts for under half, and the cause of the remainder is not known. The sample records about 24,000 clones, roughly 73% of which are singletons. The ten largest clones take up more than 15% of the sample. The input for sequencing was CD4+ or CD8+ T cells sorted from blood, taken in a trial of the OX40 agonist ivuxolimab. These receptors were taken from an adult with an advanced solid tumor such as melanoma, head and neck, liver or kidney cancer.

The rearrangement joins TRBV4-2 to TRBJ1-5, with a weak D call TRBD1 (5 bases). The V gene lost 1 base and the J gene lost 1 base, with 8 bases spanning the gap. This CDR3 has 15 amino acids. Germline V lookup: CDR1 LGHNA, CDR2 YNFKEQ. CDR3 region: CASSQARGSNQPQHF. CDR3 sequence (DNA): TGTGCCAGCAGCCAAGCTCGGGGCAGCAATCAGCCCCAGCATTTT.

This chain uses TRBV29-1 with TRBJ2-1; a possible D gene is TRBD1 (6 bases). Germline CDR1 reads SQVTM; CDR2 reads ANQGSEA. V dropped 4 bases and J dropped 2 bases, with 9 bases sitting between them. This CDR3 is 13 amino acids long. The CDR3 sequence is CSVVGATYNEQFF. As DNA, the CDR3 is TGCAGCGTTGTGGGGGCTACCTACAATGAGCAGTTCTTC.